This T cell receptor (beta chain) was captured by sequencing in a study of T cells in localized non-small cell lung cancer. The CDR3 contains 13 residues. CDR1 and CDR2 from the germline V gene are MNHNS and SASEGT. V was cut by 2 bases and J by 0 bases, with 4 bases left in between. Some clones are missing from TCRdb's copy, which holds only in-frame ones; the method was immunoSEQ multiplex PCR. The table shows about 33,000 clones, with roughly nine tenths occurring only once. The clonotype comes from a man aged 40 to 75 with stage II lung adenocarcinoma. The source material was PBMCs, sampled before any cancer treatment. The chain couples TRBV6-1 to TRBJ1-2; D is unclear. The CDR3, as DNA: TGTGCCAGCAGTGAAACAGCTAACTATGGCTACACCTTC. It yields the protein CASSETANYGYTF.